This T cell receptor beta chain comes out of a study of identical twins. The ends were cut back, 7 bases at V and 2 bases at J, with 20 bases in the middle. Germline V CDR1 and CDR2: LNHDA, SQIVND (reference sequence). The length of the CDR3 is 16 residues. A single record per CDR3 protein comes from TCRdb applying MiXCR to the 5' RACE reads. The repertoire includes about 890,000 distinct CDR3 sequences, 9% to 15% of them detected once, and 1.5% to 2% sits in the top ten. This sample was also put to use in a study of yellow fever vaccine responses in identical twins.

V gene TRBV19 combines with J gene TRBJ1-2; D perhaps matches TRBD1 (5 bases). The source of this sequence is a woman between 18 and 29 years old in good health. Source material: PBMCs. The CDR3: CASTLGRFSSNYGYTF. Here the CDR3 DNA reads TGTGCCAGTACCCTGGGACGGTTTTCCTCAAACTATGGCTACACCTTC. The whole variable domain, filled in from reference TRBV19 and TRBJ1-2, reads DGGITQSPKYLFRKEGQNVTLSCEQNLNHDAMYWYRQDPGQGLRLIYYSQIVNDFQKGDIAEGYSVSREKKESFPLTVTSAQKNPTAFYLCASTLGRFSSNYGYTFGSGTRLTVV.